This T cell receptor (beta chain) was identified during a study of T cell responses to AZD1222 COVID-19 vaccine. Whole-study findings and limits: With dominance at 160-218 and 743-854, vaccine-associated CD4 TCRs spanned spike. AZD1222 recipients seropositive at baseline numbered only 5 to 7. The peak T cell response came first, and repertoires were sampled only after it.

CDR1 and CDR2 (germline): SGHKS, YYEKEE (reference sequence). The CDR3 has 17 amino acids. Between the trimmed V and J ends, which lost 5 bases and 0 bases, there was a span of 17 bases. Details on this clone: Its antigen is unknown.

Assay used: immunoSEQ multiplex PCR; TCRdb lists only in-frame clones, some missing. Of just over 60,000 clones in the sample, over 60% are singletons; the top ten hold around an eighth. The chain uses TRBV5-5 and TRBJ2-2; the D call may be TRBD1 or TRBD2 (5 bases each). This sequence was found in an adult in good health. The sequencing here drew on peripheral blood, taken on day 0 of AZD1222 vaccination. CDR3 sequence: CASRSRDGYTNTGELFF. Here the CDR3 DNA reads TGTGCCAGCAGGTCTCGGGACGGATATACGAACACCGGGGAGCTGTTTTTT.